This T cell receptor beta chain was observed in a study of shared clonotypes between healthy human individuals. Concerning this clone itself: Its antigen is as yet unknown.

Study results and caveats: Few donors restricted represented genetic and exposure-history diversity. Generation probability values for non-shared clonotypes were lower than those for clonotypes shared by all four donors. Four donors had 5% to 6.5% of their naive CD4 clonotypes in common.

Memory CD4+ cells were the fraction left after CD45RA+ naive selection. The V and J ends lost 5 bases and 5 bases, in that order; junction bases with no gene match: 7. The CDR3 sequence is 15 residues long. Germline lookup yields CDR1 MDHEN and CDR2 SYDVKM. This table comes from immunoSEQ multiplex PCR, and its TCRdb copy is limited to in-frame clones, with some not included. This sample has 2 million to 3 million clones, with roughly 93% found just once. The sequence derives from a young man in good health. Some clones in this sample may be carry-over from other donors' samples. Sequencing input: naive CD4+ T cells from PBMCs. Subset reported: CD45RA+ positively selected. The V gene is TRBV28, the J gene TRBJ1-1; 11 bases align to TRBD1. CDR3 sequence (DNA): TGTGCCAGCAGTACCGGGGGGACAGGGGGGACTGAAGCTTTCTTT. The encoded protein is CASSTGGTGGTEAFF.